A single sample is the source of the 15 T cell receptor beta chains below, sequenced in a study of technical replicates of blood from four donors. Using immunoSEQ multiplex PCR, the repertoire was profiled, and TCRdb retains in-frame clones only, with some absent. The sample consists of 65,000 to 80,000 clones, around 96% of them appearing once. Material: T cells isolated from PBMCs. These receptors originate from a human donor in good health.

The chain links TRBV19 to TRBJ2-7, with D possibly being TRBD1 (6 bases). Germline V gene sequence: CDR1 LNHDA, CDR2 SQIVND (reference sequence). The CDR3 is 13 amino acids. V was trimmed by 6 bases and J by 3 bases, leaving 12 bases between them. CDR3 DNA sequence: TGTGCCAGTAGCGAACAGGGTCTCTACGAGCAGTACTTC. Protein: CASSEQGLYEQYF.

The chain uses TRBV5-4 and TRBJ2-2; D remains unclear. This CDR3 spans 11 amino acids. CDR1 and CDR2 (germline): SGHNT, YYREEE (reference sequence). Trimming removed 4 bases from V and 6 bases from J, with 4 bases in between. The CDR3 reads CASSLAGELFF. The CDR3 region has the DNA TGTGCCAGCAGCCTAGCCGGGGAGCTGTTTTTT.

CDR3: CAISELVAATGELFF. CDR3 sequence (DNA): TGTGCCATCAGCGAATTGGTAGCGGCGACCGGGGAGCTGTTTTTT. The V and J genes are TRBV10-3 and TRBJ2-2, with D perhaps matching TRBD2 (6 bases). The germline V gene encodes CDR1 ENHRY and CDR2 SYGVKD. Trimming removed 6 bases from V and 5 bases from J, with 16 bases in between. CDR3 size: 15 residues.

The chain combines TRBV29-1 with TRBJ1-1; possibly TRBD1 for D (5 bases). Trimming took off 4 bases at V and 7 bases at J, with 10 bases between the two ends. Per the germline V gene, CDR1 is SQVTM and CDR2 is ANQGSEA. The CDR3 runs to 11 residues. CDR3 sequence: CSVVRGSEAFF. CDR3 DNA sequence: TGCAGCGTTGTAAGGGGAAGTGAAGCTTTCTTT.

The rearrangement joins TRBV5-6 to TRBJ1-1; TRBD1 might be the D (5 bases). V shed 0 bases and J shed 10 bases, with 10 bases lying between them. The CDR3 contains 12 residues. Germline V gene sequence: CDR1 SGHDT, CDR2 YYEEEE. CDR3 nucleotide sequence: TGTGCCAGCAGCTTGGTGGGGGAGGGAGCTTTCTTT. Translating gives CASSLVGEGAFF.

The J gene is TRBJ2-7, the V gene TRBV5-1; tentatively, D is TRBD1 (6 bases). Germline CDR1 and CDR2: SGHRS and YFSETQ. Between the trimmed V and J ends, which lost 1 base and 5 bases, there was a span of 13 bases. The CDR3 has 14 residues. The CDR3 sequence: CASSLLIPGDEQYF. CDR3 nucleotides: TGCGCCAGCAGCTTGTTGATTCCAGGGGACGAGCAGTACTTC.

The chain is built from TRBV5-1 and TRBJ2-2; TRBD2 aligns across 8 bases. The ends lost 2 bases at V and 1 base at J; junction bases unmatched: 4. From germline, CDR1 is SGHRS and CDR2 YFSETQ. The CDR3 runs to 16 residues. The DNA for the CDR3 is TGCGCCAGCAGCTTTCTGACTAGCGAGAACACCGGGGAGCTGTTTTTT. Amino acids: CASSFLTSENTGELFF.

This sequence joins TRBV27 and TRBJ1-2; TRBD1 matches 9 bases. The CDR3 spans 16 residues. Germline V gene lookup returns CDR1 MNHEY and CDR2 SMNVEV (reference sequence). With V trimmed by 2 bases and J by 2 bases, 6 bases remained unmatched. CDR3 DNA: TGTGCCAGCAGTTTAGCCCCGGGACAGGGAAACTATGGCTACACCTTC. Amino acid sequence: CASSLAPGQGNYGYTF.

The chain employs TRBV11-3 and TRBJ2-7; TRBD1 aligns across 8 bases. Germline CDR1 is SGHNT and CDR2 is YENEEA. The ends lost 5 bases at V and 3 bases at J; junction bases unmatched: 6. The CDR3 loop spans 14 amino acids. The CDR3 bases are TGTGCCAGCAGCCCATGGGACAGGTTCTACGAGCAGTACTTC. Translating gives CASSPWDRFYEQYF.

This chain joins TRBV11-2 and TRBJ2-1; D possibly corresponds to TRBD2 (6 bases). V dropped 2 bases and J dropped 9 bases, with 17 bases sitting between them. The V gene's germline CDR1 is SGHAT and CDR2 FQNNGV. CDR3 size: 15 residues. The CDR3 region is CASSLSTGVRIEQFF. The CDR3 DNA reads TGTGCCAGCAGCTTAAGCACGGGAGTACGGATTGAGCAGTTCTTC.

CDR3 loop: CASRIQTGFFFF. CDR3 DNA sequence: TGTGCCAGCAGAATCCAGACAGGGTTTTTCTTCTTC. J is TRBJ2-1 and V is TRBV27, with 7 bases identical to TRBD1. This CDR3 contains 12 residues. Germline values: CDR1 MNHEY, CDR2 SMNVEV (reference sequence). J gave up 16 bases and V 6 bases, and 12 bases lay outside the gene matches.

The chain is built from TRBV9 and TRBJ2-2; 7 positions agree with TRBD1. Losses at the gene ends were 7 bases for V and 6 bases for J; bases not matched to a gene: 9. The V gene's germline CDR1 is SGDLS and CDR2 YYNGEE. The CDR3 totals 14 residues. CDR3 amino acids: CASGTGADAGELFF. As DNA, the CDR3 is TGTGCCAGCGGTACAGGGGCAGACGCCGGGGAGCTGTTTTTT.

The rearrangement joins TRBV11-2 to TRBJ2-1; D uncertain. The length of the CDR3 is 12 residues. The V gene lost 2 bases and the J gene lost 7 bases, with 6 bases spanning the gap. The germline V gene has CDR1 SGHAT and CDR2 FQNNGV. The CDR3 bases are TGTGCCAGCAGCTTACAGGTTAATGAGCAGTTCTTC. Its protein product is CASSLQVNEQFF.

The chain joins TRBV7-2 to TRBJ2-7; no clear D. V was shortened by 6 bases and J by 3 bases, with 9 bases between the two germline ends. The CDR3 extends over 12 amino acids. Per germline, CDR1 SGHTA and CDR2 FQGNSA. CDR3 sequence reads: CASRHFIYEQYF. CDR3 nucleotides: TGTGCCAGCAGGCACTTTATCTACGAGCAGTACTTC.

This chain uses TRBV2 with TRBJ2-1; 11 bases match TRBD2. V gave up 4 bases and J gave up 10 bases; unmatched junction bases: 12. This CDR3 is built from 16 residues. Germline V CDR1 and CDR2: SNHLY, FYNNEI. CDR3 nucleotide sequence: TGTGCCAGCAGTGTTCGTGGTAGCGGGAGGGCCGGCGAGCAGTTCTTC. Amino acid sequence: CASSVRGSGRAGEQFF.